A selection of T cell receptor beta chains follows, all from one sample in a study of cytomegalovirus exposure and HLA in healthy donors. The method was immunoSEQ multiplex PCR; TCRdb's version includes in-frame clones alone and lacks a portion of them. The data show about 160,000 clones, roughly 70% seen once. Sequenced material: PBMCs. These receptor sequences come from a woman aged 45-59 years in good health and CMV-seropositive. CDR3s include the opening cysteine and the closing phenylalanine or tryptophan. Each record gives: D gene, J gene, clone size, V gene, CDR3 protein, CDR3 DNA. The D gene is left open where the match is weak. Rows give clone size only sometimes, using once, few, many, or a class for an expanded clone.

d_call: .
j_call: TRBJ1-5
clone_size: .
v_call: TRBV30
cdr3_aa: CAWSATGEPQHF
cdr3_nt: TGTGCCTGGAGTGCCACCGGGGAGCCCCAGCATTTT

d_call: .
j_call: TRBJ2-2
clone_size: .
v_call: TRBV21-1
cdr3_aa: CAWGPNTGELFF
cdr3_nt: TGTGCCTGGGGGCCGAACACCGGGGAGCTGTTTTTT

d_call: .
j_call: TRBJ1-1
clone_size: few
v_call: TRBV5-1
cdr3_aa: CASMYGGSTEAFF
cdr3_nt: TGCGCCAGCATGTACGGGGGATCCACTGAAGCTTTCTTT

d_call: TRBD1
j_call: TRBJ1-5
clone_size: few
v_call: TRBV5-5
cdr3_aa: CASSLVGGHSNQPQHF
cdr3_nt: TGTGCCAGCAGCTTGGTAGGGGGCCACAGCAATCAGCCCCAGCATTTT

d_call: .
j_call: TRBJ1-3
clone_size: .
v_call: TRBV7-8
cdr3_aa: CASTRTDSPGNTIYF
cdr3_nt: TGTGCCAGCACCCGAACGGACAGTCCTGGAAACACCATATATTTT

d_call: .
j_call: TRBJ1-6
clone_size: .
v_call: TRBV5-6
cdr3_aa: CASSLVTAENSPLHF
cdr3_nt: TGTGCCAGCAGCTTGGTCACAGCCGAAAATTCACCCCTCCACTTT

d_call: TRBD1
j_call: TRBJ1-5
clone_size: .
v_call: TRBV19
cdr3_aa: CASSIGTGGWEPQHF
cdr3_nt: TGTGCCAGTAGTATTGGGACAGGGGGCTGGGAGCCCCAGCATTTT

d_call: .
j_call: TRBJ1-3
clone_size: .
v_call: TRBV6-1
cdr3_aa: CASSEAGSGNTIYF
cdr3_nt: TGTGCCAGCAGTGAGGCGGGCTCTGGAAACACCATATATTTT

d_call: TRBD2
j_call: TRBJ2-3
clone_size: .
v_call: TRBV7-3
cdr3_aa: CASSLFQNGGGETDTQYF
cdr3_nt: TGTGCCAGCAGCTTATTTCAAAATGGCGGGGGAGAAACAGATACGCAGTATTTT

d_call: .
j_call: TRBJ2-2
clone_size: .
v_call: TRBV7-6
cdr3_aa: CASSEQGGAGELFF
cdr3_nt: TGTGCCAGCAGTGAACAGGGGGGGGCCGGGGAGCTGTTTTTT

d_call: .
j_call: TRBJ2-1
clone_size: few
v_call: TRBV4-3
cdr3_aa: CASSQVGGLNEQFF
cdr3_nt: TGCGCCAGCAGCCAAGTCGGAGGGCTCAATGAGCAGTTCTTC

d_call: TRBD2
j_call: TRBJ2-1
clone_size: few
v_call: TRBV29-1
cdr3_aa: CSVRGTSGGVNEQFF
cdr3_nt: TGCAGCGTTCGGGGAACTAGCGGGGGGGTAAATGAGCAGTTCTTC

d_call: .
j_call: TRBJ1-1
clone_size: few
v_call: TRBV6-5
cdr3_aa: CASTKPGGLEAFF
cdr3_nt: TGTGCCAGCACCAAACCCGGGGGGCTTGAAGCTTTCTTT

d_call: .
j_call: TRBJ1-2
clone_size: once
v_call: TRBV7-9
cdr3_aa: CAGLGGSNYGYTF
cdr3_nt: TGTGCCGGACTGGGGGGGTCTAACTATGGCTACACCTTC

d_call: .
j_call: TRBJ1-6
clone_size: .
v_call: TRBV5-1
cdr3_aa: CASSHRPSGDKNSPLHF
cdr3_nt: TGCGCCAGCAGTCATCGGCCCTCCGGGGACAAAAATTCACCCCTCCACTTT

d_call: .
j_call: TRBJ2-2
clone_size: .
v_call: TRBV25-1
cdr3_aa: CASRRGPNTGELFF
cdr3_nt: TGTGCCAGCCGCCGGGGTCCGAACACCGGGGAGCTGTTTTTT

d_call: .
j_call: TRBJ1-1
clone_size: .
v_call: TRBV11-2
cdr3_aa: CASSLVGVTEAFF
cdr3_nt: TGTGCCAGCAGCTTAGTGGGAGTTACTGAAGCTTTCTTT

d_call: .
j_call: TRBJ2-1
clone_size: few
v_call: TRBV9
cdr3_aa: CASSVGSQYNEQFF
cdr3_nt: TGTGCCAGCAGCGTAGGGAGCCAGTACAATGAGCAGTTCTTC

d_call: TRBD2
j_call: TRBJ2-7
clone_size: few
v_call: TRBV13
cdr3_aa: CASSSLLLAGGSYEQYF
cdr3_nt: TGTGCCAGCAGCTCATTATTACTAGCGGGGGGCTCCTACGAGCAGTACTTC

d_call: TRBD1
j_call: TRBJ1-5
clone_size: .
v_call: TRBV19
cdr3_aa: CASSIQGGYQPQHF
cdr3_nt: TGTGCCAGTAGTATACAGGGGGGTTATCAGCCCCAGCATTTT

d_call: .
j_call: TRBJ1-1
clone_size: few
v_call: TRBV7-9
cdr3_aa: CASSLASGGQVEAFF
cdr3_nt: TGTGCCAGCAGCTTAGCGTCGGGGGGGCAAGTAGAAGCTTTCTTT

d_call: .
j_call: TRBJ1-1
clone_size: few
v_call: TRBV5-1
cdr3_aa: CASSFVGDPNTEAFF
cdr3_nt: TGCGCCAGCAGCTTTGTGGGAGACCCGAACACTGAAGCTTTCTTT

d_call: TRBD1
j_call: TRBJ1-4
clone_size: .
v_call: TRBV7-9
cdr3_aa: CASSLGTGSEKLFF
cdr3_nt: TGTGCCAGCAGCTTAGGGACAGGCAGTGAAAAACTGTTTTTT

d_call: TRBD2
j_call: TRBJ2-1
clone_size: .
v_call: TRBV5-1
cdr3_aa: CASRLLAGPFYNEQFF
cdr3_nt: TGCGCCAGCAGGTTACTAGCGGGGCCATTCTACAATGAGCAGTTCTTC

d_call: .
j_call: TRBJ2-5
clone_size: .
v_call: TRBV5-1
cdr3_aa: CASGQYQGLETQYF
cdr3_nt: TGCGCCAGCGGACAGTATCAGGGTTTGGAGACCCAGTACTTC

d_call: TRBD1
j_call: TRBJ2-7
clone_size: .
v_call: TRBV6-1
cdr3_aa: CASSDLWTGSYEQYF
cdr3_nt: TGTGCCAGCAGTGACCTCTGGACAGGCTCCTACGAGCAGTACTTC

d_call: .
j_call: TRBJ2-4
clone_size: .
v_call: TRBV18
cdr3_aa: CASSPGPAKNIQYF
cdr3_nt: TGTGCCAGCTCACCGGGGCCGGCCAAAAACATTCAGTACTTC

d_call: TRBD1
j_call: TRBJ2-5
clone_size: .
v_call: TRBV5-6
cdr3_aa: CASSSTGVETQYF
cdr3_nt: TGTGCCAGCAGCTCTACAGGGGTAGAGACCCAGTACTTC

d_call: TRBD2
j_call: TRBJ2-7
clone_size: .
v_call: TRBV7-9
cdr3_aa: CASSLGRGVCEQYF
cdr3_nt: TGTGCCAGCAGCTTAGGCCGGGGGGTTTGCGAGCAGTACTTC

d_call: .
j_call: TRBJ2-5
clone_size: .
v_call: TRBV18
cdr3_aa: CASSGQLEETQYF
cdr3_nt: TGTGCCAGCTCCGGACAGTTGGAGGAGACCCAGTACTTC

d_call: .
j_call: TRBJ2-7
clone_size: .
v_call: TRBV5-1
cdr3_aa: CASSLAGQAYEQYF
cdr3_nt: TGCGCCAGCAGCTTGGCCGGTCAGGCCTACGAGCAGTACTTC

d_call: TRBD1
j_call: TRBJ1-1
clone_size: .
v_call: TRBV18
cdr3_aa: CASSPRQGEAEAFF
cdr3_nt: TGTGCCAGCTCACCCCGACAGGGAGAGGCTGAAGCTTTCTTT

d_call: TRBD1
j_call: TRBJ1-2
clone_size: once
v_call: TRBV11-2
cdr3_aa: CASSLERTGRYGYTF
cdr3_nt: TGTGCCAGCAGCTTAGAAAGGACAGGACGCTATGGCTACACCTTC

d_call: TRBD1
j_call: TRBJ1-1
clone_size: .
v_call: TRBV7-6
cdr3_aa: CASSLEGQSEAFF
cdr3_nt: TGTGCCAGCAGCTTAGAGGGACAGTCTGAAGCTTTCTTT

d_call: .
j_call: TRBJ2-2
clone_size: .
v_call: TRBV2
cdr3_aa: CASSGIGGGELFF
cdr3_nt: TGTGCCAGCAGTGGGATAGGCGGCGGGGAGCTGTTTTTT

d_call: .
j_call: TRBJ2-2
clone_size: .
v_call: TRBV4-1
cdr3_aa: CASSQVLESHGTGELFF
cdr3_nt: TGCGCCAGCAGCCAAGTTTTGGAGTCCCATGGCACCGGGGAGCTGTTTTTT

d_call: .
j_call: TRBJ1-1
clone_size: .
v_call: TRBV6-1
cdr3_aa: CASKVKDNRNTEAFF
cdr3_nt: TGTGCCAGCAAAGTCAAGGACAACCGGAACACTGAAGCTTTCTTT

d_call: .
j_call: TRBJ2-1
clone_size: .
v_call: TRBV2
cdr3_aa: CASSATYNEQFF
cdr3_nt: TGTGCCAGCAGTGCTACGTACAATGAGCAGTTCTTC

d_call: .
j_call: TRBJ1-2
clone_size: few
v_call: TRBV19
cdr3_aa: CASQRSHVSNYGYTF
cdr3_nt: TGTGCCAGCCAAAGAAGCCACGTCTCTAACTATGGCTACACCTTC

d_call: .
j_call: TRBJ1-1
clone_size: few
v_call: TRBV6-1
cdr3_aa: CASSAQGNTEAFF
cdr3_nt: TGTGCCAGCAGTGCCCAGGGGAACACTGAAGCTTTCTTT

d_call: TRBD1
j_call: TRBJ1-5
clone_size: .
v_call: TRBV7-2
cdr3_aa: CASSQGTGTKSNQPQHF
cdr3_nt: TGTGCCAGCAGCCAGGGGACAGGAACAAAGAGCAATCAGCCCCAGCATTTT

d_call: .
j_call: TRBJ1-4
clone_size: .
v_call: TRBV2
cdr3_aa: CASIGGAANEKLFF
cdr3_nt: TGTGCCAGCATTGGAGGGGCCGCTAATGAAAAACTGTTTTTT

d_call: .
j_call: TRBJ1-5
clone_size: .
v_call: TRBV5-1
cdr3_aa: CASSFTGSWPQHF
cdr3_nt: TGCGCCAGCAGCTTTACAGGCTCTTGGCCCCAGCATTTT

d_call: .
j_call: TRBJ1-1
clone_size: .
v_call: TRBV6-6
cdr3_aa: CASTQTGEAEAFF
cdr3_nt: TGTGCCAGCACCCAGACAGGTGAAGCTGAAGCTTTCTTT

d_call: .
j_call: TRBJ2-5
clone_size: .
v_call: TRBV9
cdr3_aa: CASSVAGTAYETQYF
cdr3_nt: TGTGCCAGCAGCGTAGCAGGCACGGCGTATGAGACCCAGTACTTC

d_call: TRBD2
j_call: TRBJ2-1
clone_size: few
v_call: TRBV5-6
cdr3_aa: CASSLERLAGYNEQFF
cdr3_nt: TGTGCCAGCAGCTTGGAGCGTCTAGCGGGGTACAATGAGCAGTTCTTC

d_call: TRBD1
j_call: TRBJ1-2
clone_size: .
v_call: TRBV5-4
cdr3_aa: CASSSRQGYGYTF
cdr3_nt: TGTGCCAGCAGCTCAAGACAGGGTTATGGCTACACCTTC

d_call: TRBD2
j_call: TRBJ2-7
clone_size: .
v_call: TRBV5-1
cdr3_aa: CASSPTVGAGHREEGYEQYF
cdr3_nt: TGCGCCAGCAGCCCCACGGTGGGAGCGGGGCACCGCGAGGAGGGTTACGAGCAGTACTTC

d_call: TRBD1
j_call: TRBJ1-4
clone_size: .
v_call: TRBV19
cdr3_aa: CASRQGQANEKLFF
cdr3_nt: TGTGCCAGTAGACAGGGACAGGCCAATGAAAAACTGTTTTTT

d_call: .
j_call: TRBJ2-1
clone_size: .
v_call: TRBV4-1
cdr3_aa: CASSQWTEIYNEQFF
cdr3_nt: TGCGCCAGCAGCCAATGGACAGAAATCTACAATGAGCAGTTCTTC

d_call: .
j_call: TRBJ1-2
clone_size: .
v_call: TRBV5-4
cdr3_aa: CASSLTDSFYGYTF
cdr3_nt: TGTGCCAGCAGCTTGACCGACAGTTTCTATGGCTACACCTTC

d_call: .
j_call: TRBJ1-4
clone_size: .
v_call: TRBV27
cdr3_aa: CASSFGGVNEKLFF
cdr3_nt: TGTGCCAGCAGTTTTGGAGGGGTTAATGAAAAACTGTTTTTT

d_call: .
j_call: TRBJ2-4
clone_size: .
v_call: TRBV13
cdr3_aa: CASSRRGTSKNIQYF
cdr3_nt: TGTGCCAGCAGCCGACGGGGGACGAGCAAAAACATTCAGTACTTC

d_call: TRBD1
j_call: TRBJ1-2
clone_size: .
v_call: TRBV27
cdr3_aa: CASRGTAPFYGYTF
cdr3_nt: TGTGCCAGCAGGGGGACAGCCCCTTTTTATGGCTACACCTTC

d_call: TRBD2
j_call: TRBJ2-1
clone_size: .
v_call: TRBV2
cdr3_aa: CASTRGAGYNEQFF
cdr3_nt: TGTGCCAGCACGCGGGGGGCTGGTTACAATGAGCAGTTCTTC

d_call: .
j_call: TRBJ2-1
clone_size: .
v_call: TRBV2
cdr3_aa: CASSEAGTSHSEQFF
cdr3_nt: TGTGCCAGCAGTGAAGCGGGGACTTCCCACAGTGAGCAGTTCTTC

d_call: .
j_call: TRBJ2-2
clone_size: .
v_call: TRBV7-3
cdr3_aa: CASSLLDSNGELFF
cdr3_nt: TGTGCCAGCAGCTTACTAGATAGTAACGGGGAGCTGTTTTTT

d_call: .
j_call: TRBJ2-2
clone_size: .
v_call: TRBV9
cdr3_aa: CASSYSTGELFF
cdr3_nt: TGTGCCAGCAGCTATAGCACCGGGGAGCTGTTTTTT

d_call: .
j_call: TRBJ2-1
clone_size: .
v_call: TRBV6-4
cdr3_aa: CASSAYRENEQFF
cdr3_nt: TGTGCCAGCAGTGCTTACAGGGAGAATGAGCAGTTCTTC

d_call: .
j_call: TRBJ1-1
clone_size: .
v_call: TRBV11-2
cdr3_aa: CASSLDLGDEAFF
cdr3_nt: TGTGCCAGCAGCTTAGATCTAGGGGATGAAGCTTTCTTT